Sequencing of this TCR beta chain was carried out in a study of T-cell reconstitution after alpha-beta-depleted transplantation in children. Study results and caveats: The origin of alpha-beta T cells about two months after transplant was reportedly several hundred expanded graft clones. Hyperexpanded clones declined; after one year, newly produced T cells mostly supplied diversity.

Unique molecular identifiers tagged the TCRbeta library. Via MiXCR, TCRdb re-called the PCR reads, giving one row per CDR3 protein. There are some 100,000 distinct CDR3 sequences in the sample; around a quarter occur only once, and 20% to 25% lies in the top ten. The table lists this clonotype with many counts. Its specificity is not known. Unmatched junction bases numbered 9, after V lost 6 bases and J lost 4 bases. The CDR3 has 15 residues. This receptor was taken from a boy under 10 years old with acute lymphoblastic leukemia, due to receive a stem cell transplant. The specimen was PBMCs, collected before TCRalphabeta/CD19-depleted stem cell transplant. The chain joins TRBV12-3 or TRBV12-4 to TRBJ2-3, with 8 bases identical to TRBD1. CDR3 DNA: TGTGCCAGCAGACTAGACAGGGGAGGCGCAGATACGCAGTATTTT. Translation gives CASRLDRGGADTQYF.